This TCR beta chain was found in a study of blood T cell repertoires in COVID-19. Per the germline V gene, CDR1 is SGHTA and CDR2 is FQGNSA. Trimming cost V 4 bases and J 3 bases; bases outside gene matches: 7. The CDR3 loop spans 17 amino acids. Here immunoSEQ multiplex PCR was the method, and the copy in TCRdb shows in-frame clones only, minus some. The data show 350,000 to 400,000 clones, approximately 90% seen once. The chain links TRBV7-2 to TRBJ2-4, with 12 bases aligning to TRBD2. This clonotype was obtained from a woman aged 40 to 50 who had been exposed to COVID-19. The specimen sequenced was PBMCs or T cells enriched from blood (not recorded which). The CDR3 DNA reads TGTGCCAGCAGCTGGTTACTAGCGGGAGGCGTCAAAAACATTCAGTACTTC. Encoded protein: CASSWLLAGGVKNIQYF.